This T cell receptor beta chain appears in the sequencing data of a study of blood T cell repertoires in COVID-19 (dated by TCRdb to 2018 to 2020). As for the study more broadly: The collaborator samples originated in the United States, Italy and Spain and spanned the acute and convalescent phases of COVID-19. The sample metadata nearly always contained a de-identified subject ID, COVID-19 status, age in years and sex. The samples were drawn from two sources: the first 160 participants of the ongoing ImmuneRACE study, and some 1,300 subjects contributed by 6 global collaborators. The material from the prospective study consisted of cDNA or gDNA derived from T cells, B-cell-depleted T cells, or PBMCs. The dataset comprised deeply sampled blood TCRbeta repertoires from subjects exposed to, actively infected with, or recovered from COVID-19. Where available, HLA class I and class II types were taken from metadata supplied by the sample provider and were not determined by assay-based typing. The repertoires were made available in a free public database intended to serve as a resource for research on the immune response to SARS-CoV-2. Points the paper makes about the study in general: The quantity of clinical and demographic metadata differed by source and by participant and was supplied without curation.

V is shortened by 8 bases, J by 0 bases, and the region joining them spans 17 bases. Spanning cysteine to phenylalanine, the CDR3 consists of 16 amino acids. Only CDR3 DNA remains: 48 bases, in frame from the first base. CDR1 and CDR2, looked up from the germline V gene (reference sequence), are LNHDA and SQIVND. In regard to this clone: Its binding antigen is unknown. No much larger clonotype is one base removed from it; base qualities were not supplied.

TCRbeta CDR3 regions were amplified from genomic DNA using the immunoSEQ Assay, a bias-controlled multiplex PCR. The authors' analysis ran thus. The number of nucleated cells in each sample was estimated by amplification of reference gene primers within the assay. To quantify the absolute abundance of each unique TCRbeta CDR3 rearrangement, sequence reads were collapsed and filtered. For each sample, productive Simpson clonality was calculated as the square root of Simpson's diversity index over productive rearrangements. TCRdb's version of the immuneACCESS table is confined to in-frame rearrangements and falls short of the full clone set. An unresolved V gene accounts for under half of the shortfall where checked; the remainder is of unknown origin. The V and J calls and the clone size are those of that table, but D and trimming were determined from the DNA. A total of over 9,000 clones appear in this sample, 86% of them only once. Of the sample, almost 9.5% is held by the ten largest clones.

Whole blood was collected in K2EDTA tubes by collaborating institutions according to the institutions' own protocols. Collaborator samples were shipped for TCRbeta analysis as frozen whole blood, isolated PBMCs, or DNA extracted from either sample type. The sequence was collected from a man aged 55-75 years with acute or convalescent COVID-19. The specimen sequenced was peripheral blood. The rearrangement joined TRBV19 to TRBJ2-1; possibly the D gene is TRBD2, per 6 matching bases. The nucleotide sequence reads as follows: TGTGCCAGTCTACCCCAGGGACTTAACTCCTACAATGAGCAGTTCTTC. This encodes CASLPQGLNSYNEQFF.